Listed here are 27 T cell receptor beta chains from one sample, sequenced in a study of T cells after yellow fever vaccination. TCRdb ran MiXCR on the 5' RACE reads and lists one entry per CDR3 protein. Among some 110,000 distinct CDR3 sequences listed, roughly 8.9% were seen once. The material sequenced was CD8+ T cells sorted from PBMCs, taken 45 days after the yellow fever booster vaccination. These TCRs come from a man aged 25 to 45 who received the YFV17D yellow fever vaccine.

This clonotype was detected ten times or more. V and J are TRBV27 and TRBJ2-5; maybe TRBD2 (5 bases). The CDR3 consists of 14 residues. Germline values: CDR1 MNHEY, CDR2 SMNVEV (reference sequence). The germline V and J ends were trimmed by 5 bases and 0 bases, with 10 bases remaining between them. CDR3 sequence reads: CASSLWRDQETQYF. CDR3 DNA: TGTGCCAGCAGTCTGTGGCGGGACCAAGAGACCCAGTACTTC.

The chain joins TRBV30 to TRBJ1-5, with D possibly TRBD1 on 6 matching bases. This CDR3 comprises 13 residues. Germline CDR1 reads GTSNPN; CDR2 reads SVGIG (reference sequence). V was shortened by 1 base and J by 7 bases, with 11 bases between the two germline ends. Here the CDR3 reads CAWSGGAGQPQHF. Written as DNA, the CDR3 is TGTGCCTGGAGTGGGGGGGCAGGGCAGCCCCAGCATTTT.

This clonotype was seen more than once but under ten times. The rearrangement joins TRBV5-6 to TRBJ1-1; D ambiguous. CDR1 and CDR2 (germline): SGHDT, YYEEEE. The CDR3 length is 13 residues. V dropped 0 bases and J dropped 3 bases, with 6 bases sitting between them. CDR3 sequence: CASSLEVDTEAFF. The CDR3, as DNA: TGTGCCAGCAGCTTGGAGGTGGACACTGAAGCTTTCTTT.

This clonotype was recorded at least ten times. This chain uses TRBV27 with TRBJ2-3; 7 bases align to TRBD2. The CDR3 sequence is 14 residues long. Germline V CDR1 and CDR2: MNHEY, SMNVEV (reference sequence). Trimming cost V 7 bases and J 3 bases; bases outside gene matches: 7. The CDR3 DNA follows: TGTGCCAGCACAATGGGGGGGAGTACAGATACGCAGTATTTT. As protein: CASTMGGSTDTQYF.

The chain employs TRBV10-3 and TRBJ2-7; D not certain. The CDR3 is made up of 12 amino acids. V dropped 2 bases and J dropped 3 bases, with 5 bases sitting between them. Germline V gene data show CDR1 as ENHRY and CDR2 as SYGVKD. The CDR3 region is CAISEGSYEQYF. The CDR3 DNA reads TGTGCCATCAGTGAGGGCAGCTACGAGCAGTACTTC.

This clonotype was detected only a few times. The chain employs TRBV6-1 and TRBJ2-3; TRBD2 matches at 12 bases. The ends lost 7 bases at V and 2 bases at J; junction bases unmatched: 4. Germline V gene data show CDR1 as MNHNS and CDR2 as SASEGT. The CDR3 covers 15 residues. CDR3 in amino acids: CASNLAGGNTDTQYF. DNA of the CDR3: TGTGCCAGCAATCTAGCGGGAGGGAACACAGATACGCAGTATTTT.

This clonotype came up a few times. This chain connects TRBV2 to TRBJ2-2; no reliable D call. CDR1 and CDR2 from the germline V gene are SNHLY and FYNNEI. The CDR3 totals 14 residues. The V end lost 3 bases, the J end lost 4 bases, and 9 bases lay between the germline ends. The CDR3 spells CASSETSGTGELFF. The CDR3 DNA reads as TGTGCCAGCAGTGAGACATCGGGCACCGGGGAGCTGTTTTTT. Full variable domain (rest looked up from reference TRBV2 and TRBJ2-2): EPEVTQTPSHQVTQMGQEVILRCVPISNHLYFYWYRQILGQKVEFLVSFYNNEISEKSEIFDDQFSVERPDGSNFTLKIRSTKLEDSAMYFCASSETSGTGELFFGEGSRLTVL.

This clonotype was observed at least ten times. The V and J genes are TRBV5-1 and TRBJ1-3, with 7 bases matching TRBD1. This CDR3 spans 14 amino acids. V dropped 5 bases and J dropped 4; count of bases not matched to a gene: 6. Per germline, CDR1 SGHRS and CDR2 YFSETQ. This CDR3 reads CASSRQGMGNTIYF. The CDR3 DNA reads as TGCGCCAGCAGTCGACAGGGAATGGGAAACACCATATATTTT.

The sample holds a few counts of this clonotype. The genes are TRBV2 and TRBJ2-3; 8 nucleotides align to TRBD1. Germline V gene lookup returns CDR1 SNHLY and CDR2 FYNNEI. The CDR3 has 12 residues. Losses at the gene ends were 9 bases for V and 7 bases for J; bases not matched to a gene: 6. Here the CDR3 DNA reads TGTGCCAGGACAGGGGACTGGAATACGCAGTATTTT. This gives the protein CARTGDWNTQYF.

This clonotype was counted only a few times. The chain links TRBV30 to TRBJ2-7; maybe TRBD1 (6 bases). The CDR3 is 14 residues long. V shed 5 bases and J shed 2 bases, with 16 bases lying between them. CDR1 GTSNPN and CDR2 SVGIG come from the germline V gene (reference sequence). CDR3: CAWLDTGLPYEQYF. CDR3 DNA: TGTGCCTGGTTAGACACAGGGCTTCCCTACGAGCAGTACTTC.

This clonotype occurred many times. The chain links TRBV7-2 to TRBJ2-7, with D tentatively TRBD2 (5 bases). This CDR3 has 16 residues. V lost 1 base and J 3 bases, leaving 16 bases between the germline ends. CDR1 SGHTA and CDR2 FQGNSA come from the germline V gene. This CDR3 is CASSLDSVGARYEQYF. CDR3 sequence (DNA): TGTGCCAGCAGCTTAGATAGCGTGGGAGCGCGCTACGAGCAGTACTTC.

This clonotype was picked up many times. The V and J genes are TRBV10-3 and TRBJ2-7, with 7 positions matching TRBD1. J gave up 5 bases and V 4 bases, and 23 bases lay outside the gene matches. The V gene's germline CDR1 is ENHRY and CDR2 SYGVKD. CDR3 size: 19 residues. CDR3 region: CAISVAPGQKRIRIHEQYF. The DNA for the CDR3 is TGTGCCATCAGTGTTGCCCCGGGACAGAAAAGAATTCGGATCCACGAGCAGTACTTC.

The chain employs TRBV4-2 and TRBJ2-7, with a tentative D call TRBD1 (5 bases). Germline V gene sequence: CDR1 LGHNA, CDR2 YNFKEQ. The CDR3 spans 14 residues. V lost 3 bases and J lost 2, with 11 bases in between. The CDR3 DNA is TGTGCCAGCAGCCAGATACAGGATGCCTACGAGCAGTACTTC. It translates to CASSQIQDAYEQYF.

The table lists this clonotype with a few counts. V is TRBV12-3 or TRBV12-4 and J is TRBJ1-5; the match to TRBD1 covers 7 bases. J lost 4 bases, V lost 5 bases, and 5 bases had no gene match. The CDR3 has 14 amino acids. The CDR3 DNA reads TGTGCCAGCAGTCCGACAGGGACTAATCAGCCCCAGCATTTT. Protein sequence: CASSPTGTNQPQHF.

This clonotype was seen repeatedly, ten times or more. The CDR3 spells CASSPEKISATFF. The CDR3 nucleotides read TGTGCCAGCAGTCCCGAAAAGATATCAGCAACTTTCTTT. V and J are TRBV6-1 and TRBJ1-1; D gene unclear. Trimming took 5 bases from V and 12 from J, leaving 19 bases between them. The CDR3 extends over 13 amino acids. Germline lookup yields CDR1 MNHNS and CDR2 SASEGT.

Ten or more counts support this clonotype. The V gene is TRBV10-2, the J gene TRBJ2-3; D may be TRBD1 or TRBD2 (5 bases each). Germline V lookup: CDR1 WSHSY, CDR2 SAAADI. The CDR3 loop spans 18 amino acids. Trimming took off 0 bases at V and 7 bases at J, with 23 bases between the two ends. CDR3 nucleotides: TGCGCCAGCAGTGAGTCGACTCGGAGTTCGGGGCACTTGAATACGCAGTATTTT. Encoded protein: CASSESTRSSGHLNTQYF.

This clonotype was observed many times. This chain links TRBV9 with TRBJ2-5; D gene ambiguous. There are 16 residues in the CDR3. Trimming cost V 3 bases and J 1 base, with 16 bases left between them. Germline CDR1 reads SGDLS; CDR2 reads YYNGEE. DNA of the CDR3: TGTGCCAGCAGCGCTCCGTCGCCGGATAGCCAAGAGACCCAGTACTTC. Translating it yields CASSAPSPDSQETQYF.

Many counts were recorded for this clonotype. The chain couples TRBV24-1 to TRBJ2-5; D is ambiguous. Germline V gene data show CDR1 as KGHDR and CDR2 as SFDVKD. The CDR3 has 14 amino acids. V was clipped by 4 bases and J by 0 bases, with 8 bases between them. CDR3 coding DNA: TGTGCCACCAGTGAAGCCGGGTACCAAGAGACCCAGTACTTC. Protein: CATSEAGYQETQYF.

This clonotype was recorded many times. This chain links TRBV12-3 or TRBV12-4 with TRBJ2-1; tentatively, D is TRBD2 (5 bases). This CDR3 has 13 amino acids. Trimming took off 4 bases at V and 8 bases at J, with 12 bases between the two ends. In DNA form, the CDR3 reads TGTGCCAGCAGTTACCTTCCGGAGGATGAGCAGTTCTTC. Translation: CASSYLPEDEQFF.

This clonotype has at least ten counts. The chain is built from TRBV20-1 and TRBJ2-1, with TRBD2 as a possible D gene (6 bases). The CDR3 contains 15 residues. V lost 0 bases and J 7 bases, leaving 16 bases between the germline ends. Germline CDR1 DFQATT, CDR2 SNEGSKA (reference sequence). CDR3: CSARDLLAPQNEQFF. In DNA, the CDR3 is TGCAGTGCTAGAGATTTACTAGCCCCTCAGAATGAGCAGTTCTTC.

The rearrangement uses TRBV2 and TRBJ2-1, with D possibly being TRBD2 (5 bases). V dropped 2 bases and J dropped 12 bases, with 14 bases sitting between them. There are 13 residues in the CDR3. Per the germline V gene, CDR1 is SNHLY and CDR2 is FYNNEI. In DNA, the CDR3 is TGTGCCAGCAGTGAATATTCTAACCGGGGGCAGTTCTTC. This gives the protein CASSEYSNRGQFF.

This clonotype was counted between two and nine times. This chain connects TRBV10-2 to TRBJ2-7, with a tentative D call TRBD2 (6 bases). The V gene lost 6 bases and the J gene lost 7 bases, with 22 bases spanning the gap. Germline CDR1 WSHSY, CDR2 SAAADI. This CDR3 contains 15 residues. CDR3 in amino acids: CASRDDLWGRMEQYF. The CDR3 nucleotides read TGCGCCAGCAGGGACGACTTGTGGGGGAGGATGGAGCAGTACTTC.

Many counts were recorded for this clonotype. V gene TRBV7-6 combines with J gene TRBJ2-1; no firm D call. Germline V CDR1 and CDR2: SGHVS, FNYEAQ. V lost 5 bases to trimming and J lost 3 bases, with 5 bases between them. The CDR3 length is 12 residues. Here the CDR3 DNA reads TGTGCCAGCAGCGTGGGCTACAATGAGCAGTTCTTC. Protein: CASSVGYNEQFF.

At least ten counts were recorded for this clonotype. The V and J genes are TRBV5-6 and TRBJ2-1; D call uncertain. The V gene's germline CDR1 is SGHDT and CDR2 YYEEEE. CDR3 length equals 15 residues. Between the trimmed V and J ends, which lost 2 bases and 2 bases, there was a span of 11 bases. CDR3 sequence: CASSFTVGAYNEQFF. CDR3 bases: TGTGCCAGCAGCTTTACGGTTGGGGCCTACAATGAGCAGTTCTTC.

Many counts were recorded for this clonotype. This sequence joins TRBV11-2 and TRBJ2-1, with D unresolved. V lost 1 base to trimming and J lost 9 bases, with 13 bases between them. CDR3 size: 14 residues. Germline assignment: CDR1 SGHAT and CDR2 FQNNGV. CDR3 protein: CASSLVITSGEQFF. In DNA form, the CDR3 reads TGTGCCAGCAGCTTAGTGATAACCTCGGGTGAGCAGTTCTTC.

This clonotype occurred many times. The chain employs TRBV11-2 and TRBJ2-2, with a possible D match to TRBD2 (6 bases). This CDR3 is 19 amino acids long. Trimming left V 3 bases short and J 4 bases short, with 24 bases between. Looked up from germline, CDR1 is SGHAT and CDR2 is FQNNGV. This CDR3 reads CASSFGPPNRDLRTGELFF. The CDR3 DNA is TGTGCCAGCAGCTTTGGGCCCCCTAACCGGGACTTACGCACCGGGGAGCTGTTTTTT.

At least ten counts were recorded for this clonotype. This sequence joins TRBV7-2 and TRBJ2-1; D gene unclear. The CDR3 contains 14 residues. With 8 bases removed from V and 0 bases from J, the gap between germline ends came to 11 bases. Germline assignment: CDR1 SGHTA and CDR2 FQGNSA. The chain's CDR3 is CASEEGFSYNEQFF. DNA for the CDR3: TGTGCCAGCGAGGAAGGGTTCTCCTACAATGAGCAGTTCTTC.